Shown below are 3 T cell receptor beta chains from a single sample sequenced in a study of blood T cell repertoires in COVID-19. Profiling relied on immunoSEQ multiplex PCR, and the TCRdb table lists in-frame clones only, not all of them. The sample has hundreds of thousands of clones; around 88% are singletons. The sequencing sample was made of peripheral blood. Every receptor here comes from a middle-aged man with acute or convalescent COVID-19.

The CDR3 reads CASSMGTMAEKLFF. The CDR3 DNA sequence: TGTGCCAGTAGTATGGGCACGATGGCCGAAAAACTGTTTTTT. This chain uses TRBV19 with TRBJ1-4; no reliable D call. CDR1 LNHDA and CDR2 SQIVND come from the germline V gene (reference sequence). The V end was cut by 3 bases, the J end by 8 bases, with 13 bases between. The CDR3 consists of 14 residues.

This sequence joins TRBV5-1 and TRBJ2-7, with a possible D match to TRBD1 (6 bases). From germline, CDR1 is SGHRS and CDR2 YFSETQ. The V gene lost 0 bases and the J gene lost 2 bases, with 12 bases spanning the gap. This CDR3 comprises 15 residues. CDR3 region: CASSLGLGQPYEQYF. The CDR3 coding sequence is TGCGCCAGCAGCTTGGGGCTCGGACAGCCCTACGAGCAGTACTTC.

The rearrangement uses TRBV6-2 or TRBV6-3 and TRBJ2-7; possible D gene TRBD1, 5 bases. Looked up from germline, CDR1 is MNHEY and CDR2 is SVGEGT. CDR3 length: 16 residues. Trimming took off 0 bases at V and 0 bases at J, with 12 bases between the two ends. CDR3 bases: TGTGCCAGCAGTTACTCGTCAGGGTTGGTCTCCTACGAGCAGTACTTC. It encodes CASSYSSGLVSYEQYF.